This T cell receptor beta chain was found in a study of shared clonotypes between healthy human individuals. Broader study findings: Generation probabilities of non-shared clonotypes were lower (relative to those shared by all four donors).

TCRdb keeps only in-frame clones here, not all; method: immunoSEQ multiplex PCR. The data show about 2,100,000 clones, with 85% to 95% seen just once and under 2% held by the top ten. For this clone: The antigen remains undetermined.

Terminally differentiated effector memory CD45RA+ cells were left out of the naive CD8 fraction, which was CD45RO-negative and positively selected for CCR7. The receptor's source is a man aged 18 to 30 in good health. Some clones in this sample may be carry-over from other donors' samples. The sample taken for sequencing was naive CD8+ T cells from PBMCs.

The chain's CDR3 is CASSPTGTGAGKLFF. CDR3 DNA sequence: TGTGCCAGCAGCCCAACCGGGACAGGGGCAGGGAAACTGTTTTTT. The rearrangement joins TRBV9 to TRBJ1-4, with 10 bases identical to TRBD1. The CDR3 contains 15 residues. V lost 4 bases and J lost 11; bases outside the gene matches: 11. Germline-derived CDR1 and CDR2 are SGDLS and YYNGEE.